The clone carrying this T cell receptor beta chain showed up just a few times. Its target is not known. The data originate from a study of beta chain features in type 1 diabetes. Study information: Sorted cells, about 98,000,000 in number, were examined across all samples.

The CDR3 is made up of 11 amino acids. The J segment lost 10 bases and the V segment lost 5 bases, leaving 7 bases of the junction unmatched. The germline CDR1 and CDR2 sequences are SQVTM and ANQGSEA. Regarding the study as a whole: TCRB CDR3s were moderately but significantly shorter in Type 1 diabetes patients in all four CD4+ subsets. Reduced insertions and increased deletions marked VDJ junctions in type 1 diabetes patients.

Expressed TCRB transcripts got sequenced, as all isolated RNA was reverse transcribed. The assay was immunoSEQ multiplex PCR, and TCRdb's table has in-frame clones only and misses some. This table has about 340,000 clones, about 14% appearing once. The TCR comes from a woman aged 18-29 years with type 1 diabetes. Sequences were obtained from naive CD4+ T cells from blood. The chain combines TRBV29-1 with TRBJ1-1; 7 bases agree with TRBD1. The CDR3 here is CSVRTGLSAFF. The DNA of the CDR3 is TGCAGCGTTCGGACAGGTCTTTCAGCTTTCTTT.